Listed below are T cell receptor beta chains from one sample, sequenced in a study of shared clonotypes between healthy human individuals. TCRdb's table, derived via immunoSEQ multiplex PCR, lists solely in-frame clones and lacks some. This sample has just over 2,000,000 clones, with less than 95% found just once. The sequencing sample was made of naive CD8+ T cells sorted from blood. These receptors all stem from a young man in good health. Each CDR3 is given without its conserved first and last residue. Each record gives: V gene, CDR3 length, D gene, CDR3 protein. D genes are given only for firm matches.

V: TRBV27; length: 11; D: NA; CDR3: ASSYRWVHEQF
V: TRBV27; length: 12; D: NA; CDR3: ASSFGTVSYEQY
V: TRBV4-3; length: 17; D: NA; CDR3: ASSQDKRETAGDNYGYT
V: TRBV5-6; length: 13; D: NA; CDR3: ASSPPYLTQETQY
V: TRBV4-3; length: 12; D: NA; CDR3: ASSHTRGTGELF
V: TRBV2; length: 12; D: NA; CDR3: ATLEAGRNTEAF
V: TRBV7-9; length: 16; D: TRBD2; CDR3: ASSQKLPGTSGYYEQY
V: TRBV27; length: 12; D: TRBD2; CDR3: ASSGRGGLETQY
V: TRBV6-6; length: 13; D: TRBD1; CDR3: ASSSTGGQGHGYT
V: TRBV30; length: 12; D: TRBD1; CDR3: AWTLGQGDQPQH
V: TRBV2; length: 12; D: TRBD2; CDR3: ASRTSGGTYEQY
V: TRBV23-1; length: 10; D: NA; CDR3: ARTRGICGYT
V: TRBV11-2; length: 16; D: TRBD1; CDR3: ASSLEGTGTGVVETQY
V: TRBV2; length: 14; D: TRBD2; CDR3: ASSVALAGLADTQY
V: TRBV7-9; length: 11; D: TRBD2; CDR3: AILAGDSYEQY
V: TRBV10-3; length: 16; D: NA; CDR3: AISESSRVQWGGNEQY
V: TRBV6-5; length: 11; D: NA; CDR3: ASSYSFRVEQF
V: TRBV2; length: 12; D: TRBD1; CDR3: AVPRDRGPDTQY
V: TRBV30; length: 16; D: NA; CDR3: AWSPTGPVMVSNQPQH
V: TRBV5-1; length: 12; D: NA; CDR3: ASSFETVNTEAF
V: TRBV5-6; length: 12; D: NA; CDR3: ASSWNPTNYEQY
V: TRBV11-2; length: 14; D: TRBD2; CDR3: ASSLVFSGSSYEQY
V: TRBV30; length: 11; D: NA; CDR3: AWSMGATYEQY
V: TRBV11-3; length: 14; D: TRBD2; CDR3: ASSPTEPSGQETQY
V: TRBV7-9; length: 11; D: NA; CDR3: ASSPQRAETQY
V: TRBV5-8; length: 10; D: NA; CDR3: ASSLRQAVAF
V: TRBV4-3; length: 14; D: NA; CDR3: ASSQVSGVNNYGYT
V: TRBV29-1; length: 11; D: NA; CDR3: SVDPGIQETQY
V: TRBV6-1; length: 13; D: TRBD1; CDR3: ASRGTGGRDQPQH
V: TRBV7-9; length: 12; D: NA; CDR3: ASSLGQGSYGYT
V: TRBV6-5; length: 11; D: NA; CDR3: ASRGSGTYEQY
V: TRBV7-8; length: 14; D: TRBD2; CDR3: ASSLGGGGGQETQY
V: TRBV14; length: 10; D: NA; CDR3: ASNKGYNEQF
V: TRBV5-6; length: 17; D: TRBD2; CDR3: ASSLAYFLTSGRGETQY
V: TRBV10-3; length: 14; D: NA; CDR3: AISALVGADGTEAF
V: TRBV2; length: 12; D: TRBD1; CDR3: ATLDRGPFYGYT
V: TRBV7-2; length: 13; D: TRBD2; CDR3: ASSPRTSGSETQY
V: TRBV27; length: 11; D: NA; CDR3: ASSFSGDGELF
V: TRBV27; length: 12; D: TRBD1; CDR3: ASSFDRALHGYT
V: TRBV7-2; length: 12; D: NA; CDR3: ASSPRQERSPLH
V: TRBV6-1; length: 13; D: TRBD2; CDR3: ASSPGTRIYNEQF
V: TRBV19; length: 14; D: NA; CDR3: ASSPPTGPRTDTQY
V: TRBV30; length: 12; D: NA; CDR3: AWSTPSYNSPLH
V: TRBV11-1; length: 14; D: NA; CDR3: ASSASQGSSTGELF
V: TRBV9; length: 11; D: NA; CDR3: ASSVVEDRELF
V: TRBV5-1; length: 10; D: TRBD2; CDR3: ASSDRGDEQF
V: TRBV27; length: 14; D: NA; CDR3: ASSLGGGTNTGELF
V: TRBV27; length: 12; D: NA; CDR3: ASSPGAGTGEQY
V: TRBV7-2; length: 13; D: NA; CDR3: ASSYRATANTEAF
V: TRBV6-5; length: 14; D: NA; CDR3: ASSYRQSSYNSPLH
V: TRBV7-8; length: 13; D: TRBD1; CDR3: ASSETGGEDNEQF
V: TRBV29-1; length: 11; D: NA; CDR3: SVARNLNTEAF
V: TRBV4-3; length: 14; D: NA; CDR3: ASSQSGGLGAYEQY
V: TRBV11-2; length: 10; D: NA; CDR3: ASSLDPPGYT
V: TRBV2; length: 12; D: TRBD1; CDR3: ATHEWTGQTEAF
V: TRBV28; length: 13; D: NA; CDR3: ASSLFRGIRDEQY
V: TRBV6-1; length: 14; D: TRBD1; CDR3: ASSEVPPGQGGGYT
V: TRBV6-5; length: 13; D: NA; CDR3: ASSYSQEGEFVQF